The 22 T cell receptor beta chains below all came from one sample that was sequenced in a study of identical twins. A single record per CDR3 protein comes from TCRdb applying MiXCR to the 5' RACE reads. This sample has 420,000 or so distinct CDR3 sequences, with approximately 17% found just once. The sequenced material came from naive T cells sorted from blood. These receptors were collected from a man in his forties or fifties in good health.

Details on this clonotype: The junction does not match germline at one end; this may be a read error. The chain is built from TRBV29-1 and TRBJ2-1; TRBD2 agrees at 9 bases. Looked up from germline, CDR1 is SQVTM and CDR2 is ANQGSEA. The CDR3 covers 13 residues. The CDR3: CSVSSGGRFERFF. The DNA for the CDR3 is TGCAGCGTGAGTAGCGGGGGCAGATTCGAGCGGTTCTTC.

The chain employs TRBV9 and TRBJ2-2; the D gene is possibly TRBD2 (7 bases). Germline CDR1 is SGDLS and CDR2 is YYNGEE. The CDR3 extends over 18 amino acids. Deletions cut 4 bases from V and 4 bases from J, with 23 bases between. CDR3 amino acids: CASSPDPGRGLFTGELFF. DNA of the CDR3: TGTGCCAGCAGCCCAGACCCGGGGAGGGGGTTGTTCACCGGGGAGCTGTTTTTT.

This clonotype appeared a few times. The chain joins TRBV6-6 to TRBJ1-5, with D hard to call. Germline values: CDR1 MNHNY, CDR2 SVGAGI (reference sequence). The CDR3 is 12 residues long. The ends were cut back, 6 bases at V and 4 bases at J, with 7 bases in the middle. CDR3: CASSSPNQPQHF. CDR3 bases: TGTGCCAGCAGCTCCCCTAATCAGCCCCAGCATTTT.

The V and J genes are TRBV11-1 and TRBJ2-5; the D gene is possibly TRBD1 (5 bases). Trimming took 2 bases from V and 5 from J, leaving 27 bases between them. Germline V lookup: CDR1 SGHAT, CDR2 FQDESV (reference sequence). The CDR3 spans 19 residues. The CDR3: CASSLTRFLLKGQRETQYF. CDR3 DNA sequence: TGTGCCAGCAGCTTAACACGATTTCTACTGAAGGGGCAACGGGAGACCCAGTACTTC.

V is TRBV10-3 and J is TRBJ1-1, with 7 bases aligning to TRBD1. Germline V gene lookup returns CDR1 ENHRY and CDR2 SYGVKD. V was clipped by 7 bases and J by 1 base; unmatched bases: 15. The CDR3 sequence is 17 residues long. The CDR3 DNA sequence: TGTGCCATCAAAGCTAACGCAGGGAAGGGGGCGAACACTGAAGCTTTCTTT. Translated, it gives CAIKANAGKGANTEAFF.

This chain joins TRBV4-1 and TRBJ2-7; D remains unclear. V was clipped by 0 bases and J by 4 bases, with 31 bases between them. The germline CDR1 and CDR2 sequences are MGHRA and YSYEKL. CDR3 length equals 21 residues. DNA for the CDR3: TGCGCCAGCAGCCAAGAAGAAATTAGCCGACGCACACGGGCGCGGTGGTACGAGCAGTACTTC. This translates into CASSQEEISRRTRARWYEQYF.

This clonotype has at least ten counts. The chain combines TRBV12-3 or TRBV12-4 with TRBJ1-2, with 7 bases aligning to TRBD1. V was pared by 5 bases and J by 8 bases, with 5 bases of the junction left unmatched. The CDR3 consists of 12 residues. The CDR3 DNA reads TGTGCCAGCAGTCCTACAGGGGTCGGCTACACCTTC. Encoded protein: CASSPTGVGYTF.

This clonotype was seen more than once but under ten times. The genes are TRBV29-1 and TRBJ1-2, with D hard to call. CDR1 and CDR2 from the germline V gene are SQVTM and ANQGSEA. The CDR3 is 12 residues long. Written as DNA, the CDR3 is TGCAGAGTCTCGTCTGGGGTCAATGGCTACACCTTC. Residues: CRVSSGVNGYTF.

The chain employs TRBV5-1 and TRBJ2-7; TRBD1 might be the D (6 bases). The ends were cut back, 0 bases at V and 1 base at J, with 11 bases in the middle. CDR3 size: 15 residues. CDR1 is SGHRS, CDR2 YFSETQ, per germline. CDR3 sequence (DNA): TGCGCCAGCAGCTTGGCAGGGACACCATCCTACGAGCAGTACTTC. This sequence encodes CASSLAGTPSYEQYF. Full variable domain (outside the CDR3, taken from reference TRBV5-1 and TRBJ2-7): KAGVTQTPRYLIKTRGQQVTLSCSPISGHRSVSWYQQTPGQGLQFLFEYFSETQRNKGNFPGRFSGRQFSNSRSEMNVSTLELGDSALYLCASSLAGTPSYEQYFGPGTRLTVT.

This clonotype showed up just a few times. V and J are TRBV4-2 and TRBJ1-4; D is uncertain. CDR1 is LGHNA, CDR2 YNFKEQ, per germline. Trimming removed 1 base at V and 9 bases at J, with 18 bases between. The CDR3 has 16 residues. The CDR3 reads CASSQGRSELMQKLFF. The CDR3 DNA sequence: TGTGCCAGCAGCCAAGGCCGAAGTGAACTAATGCAAAAACTGTTTTTT.

This clonotype showed up many times. The chain uses TRBV5-1 and TRBJ2-1; 8 bases align to TRBD2. CDR3 length: 16 amino acids. CDR1 SGHRS and CDR2 YFSETQ come from the germline V gene. With V trimmed by 1 base and J by 1 base, 4 bases remained unmatched. The CDR3 DNA reads TGCGCCAGCAGCTTGCGGGGGGGCCTTTCCTACAATGAGCAGTTCTTC. Translated: CASSLRGGLSYNEQFF.

In DNA, the CDR3 is TGTGCCACCAGCAGAGATCGCGGGGTAGGCTTCAATGAGCAGTTCTTC. Translation gives CATSRDRGVGFNEQFF. The chain is built from TRBV15 and TRBJ2-1; tentatively, D is TRBD2 (6 bases). Germline V gene sequence: CDR1 LNHNV, CDR2 YYDKDF (reference sequence). Trimming pared 0 bases from V and 6 bases from J, leaving 15 bases between. The length of the CDR3 is 16 residues.

This sequence joins TRBV10-2 and TRBJ2-7; 8 positions agree with TRBD1. CDR3 length: 12 residues. The V gene end was trimmed by 7 bases and the J gene end by 6 bases; junction bases not matched to a gene: 5. The germline CDR1 and CDR2 sequences are WSHSY and SAAADI. The CDR3 spells CASKDRGSEQYF. CDR3 in DNA: TGCGCCAGCAAAGACAGGGGAAGCGAGCAGTACTTC.

The chain uses TRBV20-1 and TRBJ2-1; 7 bases agree with TRBD2. The CDR3 is 14 amino acids. V was pared by 3 bases and J by 4 bases, with 6 bases of the junction left unmatched. Germline CDR1 DFQATT, CDR2 SNEGSKA (reference sequence). The CDR3 coding sequence is TGCAGTGCTAGCGGGGGGTCGACTTACAATGAGCAGTTCTTC. Its translation is CSASGGSTYNEQFF.

As regards this clonotype: A much larger clonotype is one base distant, so this may be a read error. The gene calls are TRBV7-9 and TRBJ2-3; 9 bases agree with TRBD2. After removal of 2 bases from V and 2 bases from J, the junction contained 2 bases not matched to a gene. The CDR3 is made up of 15 amino acids. Germline loops: CDR1 SEHNR, CDR2 FQNEAQ (reference sequence). DNA for the CDR3: TGTGCCAGCAGCTTATCTAGCGGGGACACAGATACGCAGTATTTT. It encodes CASSLSSGDTDTQYF.

This clonotype was recorded a few times. The chain is built from TRBV12-3 or TRBV12-4 and TRBJ2-7, with TRBD1 matching over 8 bases. Trimming took 8 bases from V and 1 from J; bases not matched to a gene: 7. The CDR3 length is 14 residues. CDR3 nucleotide sequence: TGTGCCAGCGTCCCCCAGGGGGCATCCTACGAGCAGTACTTC. Protein product: CASVPQGASYEQYF.

This chain links TRBV6-5 with TRBJ1-2; 9 bases line up with TRBD1. Germline V CDR1 and CDR2: MNHEY, SVGAGI. This CDR3 is 18 amino acids long. V was pared by 0 bases and J by 2 bases, with 10 bases of the junction left unmatched. This chain's CDR3 is CASSYSLGTGFSNYGYTF. As DNA, the CDR3 is TGTGCCAGCAGTTACTCTCTCGGGACAGGGTTTTCCAACTATGGCTACACCTTC.

This clonotype was detected many times. V usage is TRBV29-1 and J usage is TRBJ2-7; a weak D match, TRBD2 (5 bases). Per the germline V gene, CDR1 is SQVTM and CDR2 is ANQGSEA. Trimming stripped 3 bases from V and 9 bases from J, with 18 bases between. The CDR3 runs 13 residues. This CDR3 reads CSVDGLAGGVQYF. The CDR3 DNA is TGCAGCGTTGATGGGCTAGCCGGAGGCGTGCAGTACTTC.

This clonotype appeared many times. CDR3 in amino acids: CASSLGAASYEQYF. DNA for the CDR3: TGTGCCAGCAGCTTAGGCGCGGCATCCTACGAGCAGTACTTC. The V gene is TRBV7-2, the J gene TRBJ2-7, with D unresolved. The germline V gene has CDR1 SGHTA and CDR2 FQGNSA. V shed 1 base and J shed 1 base, with 8 bases lying between them. CDR3 length: 14 amino acids.

The rearrangement uses TRBV29-1 and TRBJ2-2; D is possibly TRBD1 (5 bases). Trimming cost V 7 bases and J 3 bases, with 15 bases left between them. The germline V gene encodes CDR1 SQVTM and CDR2 ANQGSEA. The CDR3 has 14 amino acids. CDR3 loop: CSARTRGDTGELFF. The CDR3 region has the DNA TGCAGCGCCCGAACAAGGGGCGACACCGGGGAGCTGTTTTTT.

The chain recombines TRBV29-1 with TRBJ2-3, with D uncertain. The CDR3 length is 13 residues. The V and J ends lost 3 bases and 2 bases respectively, with 9 bases between them. Per the germline V gene, CDR1 is SQVTM and CDR2 is ANQGSEA. In DNA, the CDR3 is TGCAGCGTTGATCCCACCTTCACAGATACGCAGTATTTT. This encodes CSVDPTFTDTQYF.

This chain uses TRBV2 with TRBJ2-3, with D perhaps matching TRBD1 (6 bases). The CDR3 sequence is 18 residues long. CDR1 SNHLY and CDR2 FYNNEI come from the germline V gene. The V end was cut by 8 bases, the J end by 0 bases, with 24 bases between. The CDR3 sequence is CASRYSTGRASSTDTQYF. The CDR3 region has the DNA TGTGCCAGCCGCTACTCGACAGGCCGAGCGTCTAGCACAGATACGCAGTATTTT.